One T cell receptor beta chain is described in this entry. Treatment indicated: preoperative locoregional IRX-2 cytokine immunotherapy. This phase Ib study tested locoregional IRX-2 cytokine immunotherapy given before surgery. Using immunoSEQ multiplex PCR, the repertoire was profiled, and TCRdb retains in-frame clones only, with some absent. Of about 43,000 clones listed, about 95% are singletons. The sample comes from a study of preoperative IRX-2 immunotherapy in early breast cancer. The CDR3 has 12 residues. Trimming removed 4 bases from V and 10 bases from J, with 14 bases in between. CDR1 SGHKS and CDR2 YYEKEE come from the germline V gene (reference sequence).

The input for sequencing was tumor tissue, taken after IRX-2 immunotherapy. This chain joins TRBV5-5 and TRBJ1-2; a possible D gene is TRBD1 (6 bases). The sequence was collected from a human donor with breast cancer. Here the CDR3 DNA reads TGTGCCAGCAGCGGCAACAGGGCTCTCTACACCTTC. Its translation is CASSGNRALYTF.